The present TCR beta chain was sequenced within a study of T cell responses to AZD1222 COVID-19 vaccine. Points from the study as a whole: Donors, mostly white British, included more females; clonal diversity was possibly underestimated. Spike-wide vaccine-associated CD4 TCRs dominated at 160-218 and 743-854. Compared with day 0, the breadth and depth of the Spike-specific TCR repertoire rose significantly after two doses of AZD1222.

The data were produced by immunoSEQ multiplex PCR, yet TCRdb's version contains in-frame clones alone and is incomplete. The sample gives 140,000 or so clones, approximately 89% of which show up once; around 1.7% is in the top ten. Details on this clone: Its antigen is not known.

The CDR3 runs to 15 residues. Germline CDR1 is SGHVS and CDR2 is FNYEAQ. The junction had 9 bases not matched to a gene; V was cut back by 5 bases and J by 2 bases. The clonotype comes from an adult who received the AZD1222 COVID-19 vaccine. The rearrangement joins TRBV7-6 to TRBJ2-7; 7 positions match TRBD2. Sequenced here: peripheral blood, sampled 28 days after the second AZD1222 dose. The CDR3: CASSDVERDPYEQYF. In nucleotides, the CDR3 is TGTGCCAGCAGCGACGTAGAGCGGGACCCCTACGAGCAGTACTTC.